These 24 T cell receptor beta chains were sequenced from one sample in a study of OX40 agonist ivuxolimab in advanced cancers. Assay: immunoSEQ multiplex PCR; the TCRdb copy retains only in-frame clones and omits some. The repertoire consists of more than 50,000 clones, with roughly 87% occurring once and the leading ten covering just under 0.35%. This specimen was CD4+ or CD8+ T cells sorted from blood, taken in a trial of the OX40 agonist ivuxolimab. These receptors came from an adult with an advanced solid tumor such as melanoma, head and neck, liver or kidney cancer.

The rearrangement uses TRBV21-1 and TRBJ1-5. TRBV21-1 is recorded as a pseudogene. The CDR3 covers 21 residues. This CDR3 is CASSKREIKTSGDHSNQPQHF. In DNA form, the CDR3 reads TGTGCCAGCAGCAAGAGGGAGATAAAGACGTCCGGAGACCATAGCAATCAGCCCCAGCATTTT.

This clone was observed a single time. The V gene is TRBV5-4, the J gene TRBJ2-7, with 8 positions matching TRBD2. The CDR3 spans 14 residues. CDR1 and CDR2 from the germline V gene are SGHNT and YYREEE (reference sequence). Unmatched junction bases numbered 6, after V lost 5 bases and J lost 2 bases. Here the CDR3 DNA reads TGTGCCAGCAGGCCCGCGGGGGGCGCCTACGAGCAGTACTTC. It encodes CASRPAGGAYEQYF.

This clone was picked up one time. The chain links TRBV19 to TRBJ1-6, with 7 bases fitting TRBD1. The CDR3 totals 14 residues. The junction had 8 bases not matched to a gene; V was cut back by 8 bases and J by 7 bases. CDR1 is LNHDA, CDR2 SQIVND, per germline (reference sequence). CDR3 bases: TGTGCCAGTTCTTCCGAGACAGGGAATTCACCCCTCCACTTT. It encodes CASSSETGNSPLHF.

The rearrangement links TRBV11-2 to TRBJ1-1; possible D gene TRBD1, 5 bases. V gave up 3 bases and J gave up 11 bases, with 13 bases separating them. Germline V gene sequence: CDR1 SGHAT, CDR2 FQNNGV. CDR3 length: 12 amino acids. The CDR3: CASSFQGVWAFF. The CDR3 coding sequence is TGTGCCAGCAGCTTCCAGGGAGTTTGGGCTTTCTTT.

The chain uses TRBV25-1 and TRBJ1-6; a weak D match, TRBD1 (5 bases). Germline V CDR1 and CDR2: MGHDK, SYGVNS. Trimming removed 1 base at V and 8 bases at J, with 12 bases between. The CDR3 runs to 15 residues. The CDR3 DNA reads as TGTGCCAGCAGTGAATTTGTAGGGGAGCATTCACCCCTCCACTTT. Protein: CASSEFVGEHSPLHF.

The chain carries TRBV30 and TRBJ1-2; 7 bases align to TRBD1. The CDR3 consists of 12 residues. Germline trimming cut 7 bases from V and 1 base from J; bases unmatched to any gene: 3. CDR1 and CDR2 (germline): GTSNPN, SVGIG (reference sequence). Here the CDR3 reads CAFQGDNYGYTF. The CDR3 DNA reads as TGTGCCTTTCAGGGGGATAACTATGGCTACACCTTC.

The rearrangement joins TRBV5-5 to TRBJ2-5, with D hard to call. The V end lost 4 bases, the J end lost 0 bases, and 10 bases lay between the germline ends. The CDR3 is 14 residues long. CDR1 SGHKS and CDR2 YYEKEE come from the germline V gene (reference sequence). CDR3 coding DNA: TGTGCCAGCAGCCCTCCTGTCGACCAAGAGACCCAGTACTTC. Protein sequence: CASSPPVDQETQYF.

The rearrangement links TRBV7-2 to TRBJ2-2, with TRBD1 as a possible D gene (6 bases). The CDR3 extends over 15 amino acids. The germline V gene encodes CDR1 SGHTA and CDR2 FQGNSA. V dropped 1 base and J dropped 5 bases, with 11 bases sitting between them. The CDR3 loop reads CASSLEGDSTGELFF. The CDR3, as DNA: TGTGCCAGCAGCTTAGAGGGGGATAGTACCGGGGAGCTGTTTTTT.

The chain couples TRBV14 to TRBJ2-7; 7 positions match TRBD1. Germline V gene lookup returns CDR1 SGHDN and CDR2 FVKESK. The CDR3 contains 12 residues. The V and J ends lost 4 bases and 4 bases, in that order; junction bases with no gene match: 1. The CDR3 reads CASSPDRYEQYF. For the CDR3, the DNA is TGTGCCAGCAGCCCGGACAGGTACGAGCAGTACTTC.

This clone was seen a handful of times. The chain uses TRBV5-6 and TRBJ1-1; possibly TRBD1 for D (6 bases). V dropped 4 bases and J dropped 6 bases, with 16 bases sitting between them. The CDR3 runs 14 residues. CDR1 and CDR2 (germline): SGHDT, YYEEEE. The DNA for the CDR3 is TGTGCCAGCAGCAGACAACAGGGAAACGCTGAAGCTTTCTTT. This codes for CASSRQQGNAEAFF.

For the CDR3, the DNA is TGCGCCAGCAGCTCCACGGTGCTTGGGGGGACTGAAGCTTTCTTT. It specifies CASSSTVLGGTEAFF. This chain connects TRBV5-1 to TRBJ1-1, with D perhaps TRBD1 (5 bases). This CDR3 has 15 amino acids. V gave up 3 bases and J gave up 5 bases, with 17 bases separating them. Per germline, CDR1 SGHRS and CDR2 YFSETQ.

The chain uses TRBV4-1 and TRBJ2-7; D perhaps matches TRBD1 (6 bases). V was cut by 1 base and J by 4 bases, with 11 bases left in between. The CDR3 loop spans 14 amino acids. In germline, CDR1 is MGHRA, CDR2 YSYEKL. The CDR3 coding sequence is TGCGCCAGCAGCCAAGGGACAGTGGAATACGAGCAGTACTTC. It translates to CASSQGTVEYEQYF.

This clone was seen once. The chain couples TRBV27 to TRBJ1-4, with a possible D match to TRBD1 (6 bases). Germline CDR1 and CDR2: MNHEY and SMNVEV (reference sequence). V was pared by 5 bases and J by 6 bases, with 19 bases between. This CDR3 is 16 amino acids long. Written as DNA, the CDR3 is TGTGCCAGCAGTCCCACCCCACAGGGAGATGATGAAAAACTGTTTTTT. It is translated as CASSPTPQGDDEKLFF.

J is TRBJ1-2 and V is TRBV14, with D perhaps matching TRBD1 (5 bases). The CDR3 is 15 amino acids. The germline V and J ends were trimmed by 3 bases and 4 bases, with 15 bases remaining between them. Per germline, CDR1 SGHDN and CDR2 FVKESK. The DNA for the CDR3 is TGTGCCAGCAGCCAGGCCCTCGGGGGATCCTATGGCTACACCTTC. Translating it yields CASSQALGGSYGYTF.

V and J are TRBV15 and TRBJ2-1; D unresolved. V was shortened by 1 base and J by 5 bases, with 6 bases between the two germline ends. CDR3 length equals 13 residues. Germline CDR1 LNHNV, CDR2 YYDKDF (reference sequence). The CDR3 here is CATSRVPDNEQFF. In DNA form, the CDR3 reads TGTGCCACCAGCAGAGTGCCCGACAATGAGCAGTTCTTC.

The CDR3 DNA follows: TGTGCCAGCAGCCAAGAGCTGAGAGCTAACTATGGCTACACCTTC. This gives the protein CASSQELRANYGYTF. The chain joins TRBV4-2 to TRBJ1-2; unclear D gene. V lost 0 bases and J 0 bases, leaving 8 bases between the germline ends. Germline lookup yields CDR1 LGHNA and CDR2 YNFKEQ. The CDR3 spans 15 residues.

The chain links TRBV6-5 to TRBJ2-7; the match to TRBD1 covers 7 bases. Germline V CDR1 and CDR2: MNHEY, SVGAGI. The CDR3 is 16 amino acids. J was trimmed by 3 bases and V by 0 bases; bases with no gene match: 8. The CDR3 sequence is CASSYSTSPGGYEQYF. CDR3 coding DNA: TGTGCCAGCAGTTACTCGACAAGCCCAGGGGGCTACGAGCAGTACTTC.

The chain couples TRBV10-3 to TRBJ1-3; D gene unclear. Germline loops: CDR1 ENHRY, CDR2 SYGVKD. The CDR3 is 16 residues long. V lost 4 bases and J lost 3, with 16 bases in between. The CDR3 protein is CAISGSNRGVGNTIYF. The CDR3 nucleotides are TGTGCCATCAGTGGAAGTAACCGGGGAGTTGGAAACACCATATATTTT.

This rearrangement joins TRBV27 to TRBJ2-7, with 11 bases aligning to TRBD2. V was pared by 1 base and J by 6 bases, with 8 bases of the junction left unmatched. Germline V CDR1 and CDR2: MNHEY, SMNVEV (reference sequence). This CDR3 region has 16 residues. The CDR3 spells CASSLWLAGGPGEQYF. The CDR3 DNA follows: TGTGCCAGCAGTTTATGGTTAGCGGGGGGGCCTGGCGAGCAGTACTTC.

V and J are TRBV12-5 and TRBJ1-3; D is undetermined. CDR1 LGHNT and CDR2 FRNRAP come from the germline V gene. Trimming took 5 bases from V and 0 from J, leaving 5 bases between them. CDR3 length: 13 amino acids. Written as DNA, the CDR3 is TGTGCTAGTGGTCTCCTCTCTGGAAACACCATATATTTT. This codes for CASGLLSGNTIYF.

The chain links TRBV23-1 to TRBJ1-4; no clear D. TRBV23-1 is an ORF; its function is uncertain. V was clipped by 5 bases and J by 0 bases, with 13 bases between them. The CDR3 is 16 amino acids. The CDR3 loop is CASSMGETATNEKLFF. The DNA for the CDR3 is TGCGCCAGCAGTATGGGTGAAACTGCAACTAATGAAAAACTGTTTTTT.

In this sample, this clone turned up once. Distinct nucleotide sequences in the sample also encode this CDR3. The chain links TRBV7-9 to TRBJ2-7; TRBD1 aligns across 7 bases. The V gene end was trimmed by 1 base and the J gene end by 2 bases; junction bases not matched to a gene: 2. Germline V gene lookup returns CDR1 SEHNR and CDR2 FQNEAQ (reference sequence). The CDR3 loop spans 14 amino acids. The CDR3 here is CASSLGQGAYEQYF. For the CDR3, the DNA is TGTGCCAGCAGCTTAGGGCAGGGGGCCTACGAGCAGTACTTC.

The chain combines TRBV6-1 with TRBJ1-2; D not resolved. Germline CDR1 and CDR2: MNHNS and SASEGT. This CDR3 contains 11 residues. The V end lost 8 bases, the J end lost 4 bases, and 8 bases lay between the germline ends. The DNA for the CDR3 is TGTGCCAGCGAGACCTCCTATGGCTACACCTTC. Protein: CASETSYGYTF.

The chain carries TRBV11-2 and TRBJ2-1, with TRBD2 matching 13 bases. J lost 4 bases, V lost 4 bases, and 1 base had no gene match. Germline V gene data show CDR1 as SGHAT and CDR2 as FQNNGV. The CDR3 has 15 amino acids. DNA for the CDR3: TGTGCCAGCAGCTCGACTAGCGGGGGGTACAATGAGCAGTTCTTC. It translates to CASSSTSGGYNEQFF.